This entry lists 18 T cell receptor beta chains sequenced from one sample in a study of T cell responses to AZD1222 COVID-19 vaccine. The data were produced by immunoSEQ multiplex PCR, yet TCRdb's version contains in-frame clones alone and is incomplete. This sample has some 150,000 clones, with less than 95% found just once. Source: peripheral blood, taken on day 0 of AZD1222 vaccination. The receptors shown here come from an adult in good health.

This clone was seen ten or more times. This rearrangement joins TRBV7-9 to TRBJ2-7, with unresolved D. The V end was cut by 5 bases, the J end by 2 bases, with 13 bases between. Germline values: CDR1 SEHNR, CDR2 FQNEAQ (reference sequence). CDR3 length: 14 amino acids. CDR3 DNA: TGTGCCAGCAGCGTAACAGAAAAAACCTACGAGCAGTACTTC. Protein sequence: CASSVTEKTYEQYF.

The rearrangement uses TRBV7-9 and TRBJ2-1; D perhaps matches TRBD2 (5 bases). Germline CDR1 SEHNR, CDR2 FQNEAQ (reference sequence). With 1 base removed from V and 12 bases from J, the gap between germline ends came to 13 bases. The CDR3 runs 13 residues. The DNA of the CDR3 is TGTGCCAGCAGCTTAGAGGTCGGGAAAGGGCAGTTCTTC. Translating it yields CASSLEVGKGQFF.

The chain is built from TRBV6-5 and TRBJ1-6; D perhaps matches TRBD1 (5 bases). V was clipped by 4 bases and J by 7 bases, with 14 bases between them. The CDR3 runs to 15 residues. Germline V gene lookup returns CDR1 MNHEY and CDR2 SVGAGI. The CDR3 loop reads CASSLGERRNSPLHF. The CDR3 DNA reads as TGTGCCAGCAGTTTAGGGGAGAGGAGGAATTCACCCCTCCACTTT.

This sequence joins TRBV27 and TRBJ2-1; TRBD1 matches 8 bases. Germline CDR1 MNHEY, CDR2 SMNVEV (reference sequence). V dropped 5 bases and J dropped 3; count of bases not matched to a gene: 6. This CDR3 is 15 amino acids long. CDR3 DNA: TGTGCCAGCAGTCCCGACAGGGGTTACTACAATGAGCAGTTCTTC. This sequence encodes CASSPDRGYYNEQFF.

The gene calls are TRBV28 and TRBJ2-1, with D maybe TRBD2 (6 bases). This CDR3 is built from 14 residues. Trimming pared 5 bases from V and 1 base from J, leaving 9 bases between. Germline CDR1 reads MDHEN; CDR2 reads SYDVKM. CDR3 loop: CASSRGVSYNEQFF. As DNA, the CDR3 is TGTGCCAGCAGTCGCGGGGTGTCCTACAATGAGCAGTTCTTC.

This rearrangement joins TRBV6-5 to TRBJ1-1; a possible D gene is TRBD1 (6 bases). Trimming stripped 5 bases from V and 1 base from J, with 11 bases between. The CDR3 loop spans 14 amino acids. Germline CDR1 is MNHEY and CDR2 is SVGAGI. The CDR3: CASSHRTANTEAFF. CDR3 nucleotides: TGTGCCAGCAGTCACCGGACAGCGAACACTGAAGCTTTCTTT.

This clone was observed a handful of times. The chain couples TRBV25-1 to TRBJ2-5; D not certain. Germline CDR1 reads MGHDK; CDR2 reads SYGVNS. V was shortened by 4 bases and J by 2 bases, with 17 bases between the two germline ends. The CDR3 loop spans 16 amino acids. Here the CDR3 reads CASSGDLYVNQETQYF. The CDR3 nucleotides read TGTGCCAGCAGTGGCGACCTGTATGTGAATCAAGAGACCCAGTACTTC.

The V and J genes are TRBV19 and TRBJ1-2, with TRBD1 as a possible D gene (6 bases). The germline V gene has CDR1 LNHDA and CDR2 SQIVND (reference sequence). Trimming pared 4 bases from V and 0 bases from J, leaving 21 bases between. This CDR3 region has 18 residues. The CDR3 loop reads CASSRERQARAPNYGYTF. The CDR3 DNA follows: TGTGCCAGTAGTAGGGAAAGACAGGCCAGGGCCCCTAACTATGGCTACACCTTC.

This clone has more than one count but fewer than ten. The rearrangement links TRBV4-3 to TRBJ2-6; 9 bases line up with TRBD2. J lost 3 bases, V lost 0 bases, and 12 bases had no gene match. The CDR3 sequence is 20 residues long. CDR1 is LGHNA and CDR2 is YSLEER in the germline V gene. CDR3 region: CASSQELAGLQRGGANVLTF. CDR3 in DNA: TGCGCCAGCAGCCAAGAACTAGCGGGCCTCCAAAGGGGTGGGGCCAACGTCCTGACTTTC.

V is TRBV28 and J is TRBJ1-3; possibly TRBD1 for D (5 bases). This CDR3 spans 14 amino acids. The germline gives CDR1 MDHEN, CDR2 SYDVKM. Trimming pared 5 bases from V and 0 bases from J, leaving 8 bases between. CDR3 sequence (DNA): TGTGCCAGCAGTGCAGGGATCTCTGGAAACACCATATATTTT. Amino acids: CASSAGISGNTIYF.

This rearrangement joins TRBV25-1 to TRBJ2-1; possibly TRBD1 for D (5 bases). The CDR3 totals 17 residues. Germline CDR1 and CDR2: MGHDK and SYGVNS. The V and J ends lost 2 bases and 0 bases respectively, with 14 bases between them. CDR3 amino acids: CASSELGLEFSYNEQFF. Written as DNA, the CDR3 is TGTGCCAGCAGTGAACTGGGGCTGGAGTTCTCCTACAATGAGCAGTTCTTC.

This clone was found once. The V call is TRBV7-6, the J call TRBJ1-4, with no clear D. The CDR3 contains 19 residues. Germline CDR1 and CDR2: SGHVS and FNYEAQ. V shed 2 bases and J shed 0 bases, with 19 bases lying between them. The CDR3 protein is CASSLKVAGRTATNEKLFF. CDR3 bases: TGTGCCAGCAGCTTAAAGGTGGCAGGCCGAACTGCAACTAATGAAAAACTGTTTTTT.

The genes are TRBV7-2 and TRBJ1-6; TRBD1 matches at 10 bases. This CDR3 has 17 amino acids. Germline loops: CDR1 SGHTA, CDR2 FQGNSA. J lost 1 base, V lost 3 bases, and 3 bases had no gene match. The CDR3: CASSFRQGASYNSPLHF. The CDR3 coding sequence is TGTGCCAGCAGCTTTAGACAGGGGGCATCCTATAATTCACCCCTCCACTTT.

J is TRBJ2-7 and V is TRBV27; 11 bases fit TRBD2. V shed 5 bases and J 3 bases; nucleotides not matched to a gene: 9. The germline V gene has CDR1 MNHEY and CDR2 SMNVEV (reference sequence). This CDR3 region has 16 residues. The DNA of the CDR3 is TGTGCCAGCAGTCTAGTCGGGACTAGCGGAAGCTACGAGCAGTACTTC. Encoded protein: CASSLVGTSGSYEQYF.

A word on this clone: At one of its ends the junction is not consistent with the germline gene, which may arise from a read error. The rearrangement uses TRBV7-9 and TRBJ2-1; D gene ambiguous. Germline CDR1 SEHNR, CDR2 FQNEAQ (reference sequence). CDR3 length: 15 amino acids. CDR3 protein: CASSPRLGSNNEQFF. The CDR3 DNA is TGTGCCAGCAGTCCCCGCCTCGGCTCCAACAATGAGCAGTTCTTC.

The chain uses TRBV10-3 and TRBJ1-5, with D perhaps TRBD1 (6 bases). CDR3 length: 13 residues. V lost 7 bases, J lost 7 bases, and 14 bases lay in between. CDR1 is ENHRY and CDR2 is SYGVKD in the germline V gene. The CDR3 nucleotides read TGTGCCATCACAGAGGGGGGAGGCCAGCCCCAGCATTTT. Its protein product is CAITEGGGQPQHF.

The chain carries TRBV5-6 and TRBJ1-2, with D perhaps matching TRBD1 (5 bases). This CDR3 has 13 residues. Germline V gene lookup returns CDR1 SGHDT and CDR2 YYEEEE. Trimming stripped 0 bases from V and 8 bases from J, with 11 bases between. The CDR3 bases are TGTGCCAGCAGCTTGGAGGCCCGGGGCGGCTACACCTTC. Residues: CASSLEARGGYTF.

The V and J genes are TRBV7-2 and TRBJ1-6, with 8 bases matching TRBD1. V lost 7 bases, J lost 10 bases, and 9 bases stayed unmatched. Germline CDR1 SGHTA, CDR2 FQGNSA. The CDR3 has 14 residues. The CDR3 DNA reads as TGTGCCAGCACAACACAGGGGGTAGGGTCACCCCTCCACTTT. Amino acid sequence: CASTTQGVGSPLHF.